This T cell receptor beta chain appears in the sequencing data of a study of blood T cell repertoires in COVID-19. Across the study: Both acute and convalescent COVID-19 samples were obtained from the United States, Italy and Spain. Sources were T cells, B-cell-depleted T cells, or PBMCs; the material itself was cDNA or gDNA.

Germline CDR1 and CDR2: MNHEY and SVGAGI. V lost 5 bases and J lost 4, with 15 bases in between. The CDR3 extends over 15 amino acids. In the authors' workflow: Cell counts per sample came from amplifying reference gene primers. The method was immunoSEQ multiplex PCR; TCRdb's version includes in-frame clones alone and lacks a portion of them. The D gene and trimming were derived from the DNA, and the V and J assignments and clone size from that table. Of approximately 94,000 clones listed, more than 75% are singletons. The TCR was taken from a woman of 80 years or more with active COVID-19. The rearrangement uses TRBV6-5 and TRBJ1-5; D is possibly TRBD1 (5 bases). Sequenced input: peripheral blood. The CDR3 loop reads CASSLGRWGNQPQHF. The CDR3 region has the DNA TGTGCCAGCAGTCTGGGGCGGTGGGGAAATCAGCCCCAGCATTTT.